One and the same sample provided the 17 T cell receptor beta chains below, sequenced in a study of cytomegalovirus exposure and HLA in healthy donors. Profiled with immunoSEQ multiplex PCR; TCRdb holds only in-frame clones, not every one. The sample lists around 220,000 clones, roughly 88% occurring once. The sequenced sample consisted of PBMCs. The receptors shown here come from a woman aged 18-29 years in good health and CMV-seronegative.

This clone was seen only a few times. The rearrangement joins TRBV28 to TRBJ2-7, with 7 bases that match TRBD1. The germline V gene has CDR1 MDHEN and CDR2 SYDVKM. V was clipped by 5 bases and J by 4 bases; unmatched bases: 2. CDR3 size: 12 residues. In nucleotides, the CDR3 is TGTGCCAGCAGTACGGGACAGTACGAGCAGTACTTC. Amino acids: CASSTGQYEQYF.

V and J are TRBV9 and TRBJ1-3; maybe TRBD1 (5 bases). Germline CDR1 reads SGDLS; CDR2 reads YYNGEE. This CDR3 has 15 amino acids. V dropped 0 bases and J dropped 2 bases, with 9 bases sitting between them. CDR3 amino acids: CASSVEAGTGNTIYF. CDR3 coding DNA: TGTGCCAGCAGCGTAGAGGCAGGGACTGGAAACACCATATATTTT.

This sequence joins TRBV7-8 and TRBJ1-5; maybe TRBD1 (6 bases). The CDR3 runs 15 residues. Germline V gives CDR1 SGHVS, CDR2 FQNEAQ. Trimming cost V 4 bases and J 2 bases, with 12 bases left between them. The DNA for the CDR3 is TGTGCCAGCAGCTATCTAGGGGGGGGCAATCAGCCCCAGCATTTT. It encodes CASSYLGGGNQPQHF.

CDR3 loop: CASSPSDRVNTEAFF. The CDR3 DNA reads as TGTGCCAGTAGCCCATCCGACAGGGTGAACACTGAAGCTTTCTTT. The V gene is TRBV19, the J gene TRBJ1-1, with 7 bases matching TRBD1. The CDR3 contains 15 residues. Per germline, CDR1 LNHDA and CDR2 SQIVND (reference sequence). Trimming removed 6 bases from V and 0 bases from J; junction bases left unmatched: 7.

The genes are TRBV4-1 and TRBJ1-4; D is undetermined. Trimming shortened V by 4 bases and J by 5 bases, and 8 bases separated the two germline ends. Germline CDR1 MGHRA, CDR2 YSYEKL. The CDR3 contains 13 residues. The chain's CDR3 is CASSPPGNEKLFF. DNA of the CDR3: TGCGCCAGCAGCCCCCCGGGGAATGAAAAACTGTTTTTT.

Here the CDR3 reads CASSDHWTGDNTEAFF. For the CDR3, the DNA is TGTGCCAGCAGTGACCACTGGACAGGGGACAACACTGAAGCTTTCTTT. V and J are TRBV6-4 and TRBJ1-1, with 9 nucleotides matching TRBD1. This CDR3 region has 16 residues. Germline V gives CDR1 MRHNA, CDR2 SNTAGT. V shed 2 bases and J 2 bases; nucleotides not matched to a gene: 6.

The chain couples TRBV29-1 to TRBJ2-5; 16 bases agree with TRBD2. The CDR3 totals 20 residues. The trim removed 5 bases at V and 5 bases at J, leaving 20 bases unmatched. CDR1 and CDR2 from the germline V gene are SQVTM and ANQGSEA. CDR3 sequence (DNA): TGCAGCGTTTATGAGCCGGGACTAGCGGGAGGGCCAGGGGACCCGGAGACCCAGTACTTC. This translates into CSVYEPGLAGGPGDPETQYF. The complete variable domain, with remaining parts taken from reference TRBV29-1 and TRBJ2-5, reads SAVISQKPSRDICQRGTSLTIQCQVDSQVTMMFWYRQQPGQSLTLIATANQGSEATYESGFVIDKFPISRPNLTFSTLTVSNMSPEDSSIYLCSVYEPGLAGGPGDPETQYFGPGTRLLVL.

This sequence joins TRBV7-6 and TRBJ2-5; 10 positions agree with TRBD2. J gave up 4 bases and V 3 bases, and 8 bases lay outside the gene matches. The CDR3 extends over 16 amino acids. Germline CDR1 reads SGHVS; CDR2 reads FNYEAQ. DNA of the CDR3: TGTGCCAGCAGCTTGCGACCAGCGGGAGGGGTAGAGACCCAGTACTTC. Protein sequence: CASSLRPAGGVETQYF.

The V gene is TRBV7-2, the J gene TRBJ1-4, with D tentatively TRBD1 (5 bases). Trimming removed 5 bases at V and 3 bases at J, with 13 bases between. Germline CDR1 is SGHTA and CDR2 is FQGNSA. This CDR3 is built from 15 residues. CDR3: CASSPIGGANEKLFF. CDR3 DNA sequence: TGTGCCAGCAGCCCGATTGGGGGGGCTAATGAAAAACTGTTTTTT. Together with reference TRBV7-2 and TRBJ1-4, the CDR3 gives the full variable domain: GAGVSQSPSNKVTEKGKDVELRCDPISGHTALYWYRQSLGQGLEFLIYFQGNSAPDKSGLPSDRFSAERTGGSVSTLTIQRTQQEDSAVYLCASSPIGGANEKLFFGSGTQLSVL.

The CDR3 loop reads CASRWGRTEAFF. The CDR3 DNA reads as TGTGCCAGCAGATGGGGGCGCACTGAAGCTTTCTTT. The V call is TRBV28, the J call TRBJ1-1; a possible D gene is TRBD1 (6 bases). This CDR3 comprises 12 residues. Trimming stripped 6 bases from V and 4 bases from J, with 9 bases between. From germline, CDR1 is MDHEN and CDR2 SYDVKM.

The J gene is TRBJ1-1, the V gene TRBV5-1, with D tentatively TRBD1 (6 bases). The CDR3 is 15 residues long. Germline V gene data show CDR1 as SGHRS and CDR2 as YFSETQ. V lost 2 bases, J lost 1 base, and 12 bases lay in between. The CDR3 sequence: CASSFRGSGNTEAFF. The CDR3 DNA follows: TGCGCCAGCAGCTTCAGGGGATCGGGGAACACTGAAGCTTTCTTT.

This clone was detected only a few times. The chain combines TRBV4-1 with TRBJ2-5, with 9 bases lining up with TRBD1. Germline CDR1 MGHRA, CDR2 YSYEKL. This CDR3 contains 15 residues. With 1 base clipped from V and 5 bases from J, the junction kept 5 bases outside the gene matches. The CDR3 DNA follows: TGCGCCAGCAGCCAAGCTACAGGGGGCAGGGAGACCCAGTACTTC. It is translated as CASSQATGGRETQYF.

This clone was found once. The J gene is TRBJ2-5, the V gene TRBV5-1, with D possibly TRBD2 on 5 matching bases. V lost 3 bases and J lost 2, with 5 bases in between. CDR3 length: 12 amino acids. Germline lookup yields CDR1 SGHRS and CDR2 YFSETQ. The CDR3 loop is CASSWTQETQYF. CDR3 coding DNA: TGCGCCAGCAGCTGGACTCAAGAGACCCAGTACTTC.

V usage is TRBV2 and J usage is TRBJ2-3, with 10 bases that match TRBD2. Trimming removed 4 bases from V and 6 bases from J; junction bases left unmatched: 10. Germline V gene lookup returns CDR1 SNHLY and CDR2 FYNNEI. This CDR3 is built from 16 residues. DNA for the CDR3: TGTGCCAGCAGTGTTAGCGGGAGGTTTCGGGCCGATACGCAGTATTTT. Amino acid sequence: CASSVSGRFRADTQYF.

The J gene is TRBJ2-5, the V gene TRBV18; TRBD2 matches at 8 bases. The CDR3 contains 15 residues. Germline CDR1 and CDR2: KGHSH and LQKENI. After removal of 1 base from V and 5 bases from J, the junction contained 6 bases not matched to a gene. The CDR3 here is CASSPLGGAVETQYF. The CDR3 bases are TGTGCCAGCTCACCACTCGGGGGGGCGGTGGAGACCCAGTACTTC.

This clone was seen at least ten times. The chain employs TRBV6-4 and TRBJ2-3; 10 bases agree with TRBD1. The germline CDR1 and CDR2 sequences are MRHNA and SNTAGT. Trimming at V came to 2 bases and at J to 1 base, leaving 0 bases not matched to a gene. The CDR3 totals 15 residues. The CDR3 loop is CASSDGTGGTDTQYF. In DNA form, the CDR3 reads TGTGCCAGCAGTGACGGGACAGGGGGCACAGATACGCAGTATTTT.

V gene TRBV7-9 combines with J gene TRBJ2-7; maybe TRBD1 (6 bases). The V gene lost 4 bases and the J gene lost 3 bases, with 22 bases spanning the gap. From germline, CDR1 is SEHNR and CDR2 FQNEAQ (reference sequence). There are 17 residues in the CDR3. The CDR3 is CASSWGHGGEGVYEQYF. CDR3 sequence (DNA): TGTGCCAGCAGCTGGGGGCATGGCGGAGAGGGGGTCTACGAGCAGTACTTC.